The next 2 T cell receptor beta chains were all read from a single sample in a study of shared clonotypes between healthy human individuals. Some clones are missing from TCRdb's copy, which holds only in-frame ones; the method was immunoSEQ multiplex PCR. This table has around 1.1 million clones, 60% to 85% appearing once. Sequenced: memory CD4+ T cells from PBMCs. Described subset: CD45RA-negative fraction. The source of these receptors is a man aged 18 to 29 in good health. Some clones in this sample may be carry-over from other donors' samples.

V and J are TRBV19 and TRBJ2-1; TRBD2 matches 8 bases. The CDR3 consists of 14 residues. V lost 3 bases to trimming and J lost 5 bases; unmatched junction nucleotides: 3. Germline V gene lookup returns CDR1 LNHDA and CDR2 SQIVND (reference sequence). CDR3 residues: CASSISGGNNEQFF. The CDR3 region has the DNA TGTGCCAGTAGTATTTCGGGAGGGAACAATGAGCAGTTCTTC.

This clone was picked up a small number of times. This CDR3 is also generated by other DNA sequences in the sample. This chain connects TRBV6-5 to TRBJ2-1, with TRBD2 identical over 11 bases. With V trimmed by 6 bases and J by 7 bases, 8 bases remained unmatched. CDR3 length equals 15 residues. CDR1 MNHEY and CDR2 SVGAGI come from the germline V gene. CDR3 sequence (DNA): TGTGCCAGCAGACCTCTAGCGGGAGGCGGAAATGAGCAGTTCTTC. Its translation is CASRPLAGGGNEQFF.